These 4 T cell receptor beta chains originate from one sample sequenced in a study of cytomegalovirus exposure and HLA in healthy donors. PCR primers comprised 60 Vbeta and 13 Jbeta primers. Profiling relied on immunoSEQ multiplex PCR, and the TCRdb table lists in-frame clones only, not all of them. The sample shows around 200,000 clones, approximately 83% of them seen only once. Sequencing used PBMCs. The receptor set was obtained from a girl aged 5-17 years in good health and CMV-seronegative.

The J gene is TRBJ2-1, the V gene TRBV6-1; D unresolved. The CDR3 runs 14 residues. Trimming left V 4 bases short and J 1 base short, with 8 bases between. Germline CDR1 MNHNS, CDR2 SASEGT. In nucleotides, the CDR3 is TGTGCCAGCAGTGGCAGGTCTTCCTACAATGAGCAGTTCTTC. Residues: CASSGRSSYNEQFF.

The V gene is TRBV19, the J gene TRBJ1-5; TRBD1 matches 7 bases. Germline CDR1 and CDR2: LNHDA and SQIVND (reference sequence). This CDR3 has 15 residues. Unmatched junction bases numbered 6, after V lost 3 bases and J lost 4 bases. Here the CDR3 DNA reads TGTGCCAGTAGTATGTCGGGACAGTCTAATCAGCCCCAGCATTTT. It specifies CASSMSGQSNQPQHF.

J is TRBJ2-1 and V is TRBV4-3; TRBD2 agrees at 7 bases. The CDR3 length is 17 residues. Germline CDR1 LGHNA, CDR2 YSLEER. With V trimmed by 2 bases and J by 8 bases, 15 bases remained unmatched. CDR3 amino acids: CASSQILGAQGGYEQFF. The DNA of the CDR3 is TGCGCCAGCAGCCAAATACTAGGGGCCCAGGGAGGGTATGAGCAGTTCTTC.

The CDR3 DNA reads as TGTGCCAGCAGCTTGGAGGGTAGTGGACAGCCTTACGAGCAGTACTTC. Protein product: CASSLEGSGQPYEQYF. The V gene is TRBV5-6, the J gene TRBJ2-7; possibly TRBD1 for D (6 bases). Germline V CDR1 and CDR2: SGHDT, YYEEEE. CDR3 length: 16 residues. The V and J ends lost 0 bases and 4 bases respectively, with 17 bases between them.